This record concerns one TCR beta chain sequence. The specificity of this receptor is unknown. No clone much larger than this one lies a single base away; base qualities are absent. These data come from a study of T-cell reconstitution after alpha-beta-depleted transplantation in children listed by TCRdb under 2016. Study-wide context: Using TCR repertoire profiling, the study followed T-cell immune reconstitution in a quantitative way in children after TCRalphabeta/CD19-depleted allogeneic hematopoietic cell transplantation. Overall study outcomes, separate from this receptor: Apparently early alphabetaT-cell count recovery about two months after transplant reportedly relied on only several hundred rapidly expanded clones derived from non-depleted graft cells. In some patients, the high TCRbeta diversity seen at day 60 was put down to recipient T cells and intrathymic progenitors that had survived conditioning. The frequencies of hyperexpanded clones fell over the following months, and after one year, T-cell counts and TCRbeta diversity were mostly attributed to newly produced T cells.

The sample's treatment or condition label, in plain terms: allogeneic hematopoietic cell transplantation with graft depleted of TCRalphabeta T cells and CD19 B cells. The transplant recipients were children given TCRalphabeta/CD19-depleted allogeneic hematopoietic cell grafts. The library came from PCR. The sample was run on an Illumina HiSeq 2500. TCR library preparation used molecular barcoding, with unique molecular identifiers applied to normalize quantification of the TCRbeta repertoire. The public sequencing data were trimmed at Q25 with fastp and processed into clonotypes with MiXCR by TCRdb, which kept only in-frame beta chains. Rows are unified per CDR3 protein, each entry keeping the most common DNA and genes. The sample table lists about 580,000 distinct CDR3 sequences, 25% to 30% of them with a count of one. The top ten clones comprise 35% to 40% of the sample. V is clipped by 8 bases and J by 5 bases, and the sequence between their germline boundaries is 9 bases long. The germline V gene provides CDR1 MDHEN and CDR2 SYDVKM. Inclusive of the bounding cysteine and phenylalanine, the CDR3 is 12 residues long. The kept DNA is CDR3 alone, 36 bases in frame from the first base.

This receptor was obtained from a boy in the first two years of life with Wiskott-Aldrich syndrome, due to receive a stem cell transplant. The rearranged chain carries TRBV28 and TRBJ2-2, with the D gene too uncertain to name. The material was PBMCs, obtained before TCRalphabeta/CD19-depleted stem cell transplant. The bases read TGTGCCAGCCCGTCGAGGACCGGGGAGCTGTTTTTT. The translation is CASPSRTGELFF.